These T cell receptor beta chains were read from a single sample in a study of blood T cells in healthy people across ages. TCRdb itself ran the 5' RACE reads through MiXCR, one entry per CDR3 protein. This sample has 800,000 to 950,000 distinct CDR3 sequences, with roughly 28% found just once. This sample also appeared in a second study, on T cells of mothers and their children.

Sequencing was carried out using blood. The receptors shown here come from a woman aged 40 to 49 in good health. The CDR3 runs from the conserved cysteine through the conserved F or W. The D gene is left open where the match is weak. The listing skips clone size in some rows; elsewhere it reads once, few, many or a size class.

. TRBJ1-4 TRBV15 . TGTGCCACCAGCAGAGAGAGACCCGGACCTCCCCCCTTTGCAACTAATGAAAAACTGTTTTTT CATSRERPGPPPFATNEKLFF
. TRBJ2-1 TRBV7-6 . TGTGCCAGCAGCTTCGACAGGTTTGAGCAGTTCTTC CASSFDRFEQFF
few TRBJ2-3 TRBV7-2 . TGTGCCAGCAGCTTAGGAACAATAGGAGATACGCAGTATTTT CASSLGTIGDTQYF
. TRBJ1-1 TRBV5-1 . TGCGCCAGCAGCCCTCAGGATCCGGCTATGACTGAAGCTTTCTTT CASSPQDPAMTEAFF
. TRBJ2-7 TRBV28 . TGTGCCAGCAGTTTTCCACTTCCTGCTGACAGATACGAGCAGTACTTC CASSFPLPADRYEQYF
few TRBJ1-2 TRBV12-3/TRBV12-4 TRBD1 TGTGCCAGCAGACTACAGGGGATTGGGAACTATGGCTACACCTTC CASRLQGIGNYGYTF
many TRBJ2-7 TRBV9 . TGTGCCAGCAGCGTAGTCCCGGGGACCTACGAGCAGTACTTC CASSVVPGTYEQYF
. TRBJ2-1 TRBV9 TRBD1 TGTGCCAGCAGCGAACAACAGGGGCGGCCCTACAATGAGCAGTTCTTC CASSEQQGRPYNEQFF
few TRBJ1-1 TRBV6-2/TRBV6-3 . TGTGCCAGCAGTTACTCCGCCGGAGGGGCCGACACTGAAGCTTTCTTT CASSYSAGGADTEAFF
many TRBJ1-2 TRBV6-2/TRBV6-3 . TGTGCCAGCACGGACCCAAACTATGGCTACACCTTC CASTDPNYGYTF
many TRBJ2-7 TRBV7-9 TRBD1 TGTGCCAGCAGGGGACAGACCTACGAGCAGTACTTC CASRGQTYEQYF
many TRBJ1-2 TRBV12-3/TRBV12-4 . TGTGCCAGCAGCCCGGAGGGAGCTCGCCTCAGAAACTATGGCTACACCTTC CASSPEGARLRNYGYTF
few TRBJ2-1 TRBV9 TRBD1 TGTGCCAGCAGCGTAGGTGGGGGGGGACAGGGCCTCAATGAGCAGTTCTTC CASSVGGGGQGLNEQFF
. TRBJ2-7 TRBV20-1 TRBD1 TGCAGTGCTAGAGATTGGCGAGGACAGGTTGCCTACGAGCAGTACTTC CSARDWRGQVAYEQYF
. TRBJ2-1 TRBV7-3 TRBD2 TGTGCCAGCAGCTTGGAGCGGGGGGGAGGTTATGAGCAGTTCTTC CASSLERGGGYEQFF
. TRBJ1-3 TRBV4-2 . TGTGCCAGCAGCCAAGTGACAGTATTGGCAGGGGGAAACACCATATATTTT CASSQVTVLAGGNTIYF
many TRBJ2-7 TRBV6-5 TRBD1 TGTGCCAGCAGTTACTCGAAAAGGGGACAGGTCGAGCAGTACTTC CASSYSKRGQVEQYF
. TRBJ2-1 TRBV13 . TGTGCCAGCATCTTAGAAGGTTCCTACAATGAGCAGTTCTTC CASILEGSYNEQFF
few TRBJ1-2 TRBV12-3/TRBV12-4 TRBD1 TGTGCCAGCAGTCCCGGGACAGGGACAAGTGGCTACACCTTC CASSPGTGTSGYTF
few TRBJ1-4 TRBV7-2 . TGTGCCAGCAGTTTAGTCGGGTCTAATAATGAAAAACTGTTTTTT CASSLVGSNNEKLFF
. TRBJ1-1 TRBV20-1 TRBD1 TGCAGTGCTAGAAACCGGGACAGGCCTCCGAACACTGAAGCTTTCTTT CSARNRDRPPNTEAFF
. TRBJ2-5 TRBV5-1 TRBD1 TGCGCCAGCAGGGAAGGGACAGGAGTTGGGGAGACCCAGTACTTC CASREGTGVGETQYF
many TRBJ2-3 TRBV29-1 . TGCAGCGTTGAAGGCCGGGGAAGAGATACGCAGTATTTT CSVEGRGRDTQYF
few TRBJ1-2 TRBV7-2 . TGTGCCGGCAGCGGGGATTTGGAGGGGCGCACCTTC CAGSGDLEGRTF
few TRBJ1-1 TRBV7-3 TRBD1 TGTGCCAGCAGCTTAGAGGGACAGGTCATGAACACTGAAGCTTTCTTT CASSLEGQVMNTEAFF
. TRBJ2-7 TRBV14 . TGTGCCAGCAGCCAAGACCCCCGGCCCCCATTCTACTACGAGCAGTACTTC CASSQDPRPPFYYEQYF
few TRBJ2-3 TRBV10-3 TRBD1 TGTGCCACCTGGACAGGGGCTAGCACAGATACGCAGTATTTT CATWTGASTDTQYF
few TRBJ1-2 TRBV12-3/TRBV12-4 . TGTGCCAGCAGTTCGGCGGCAGGCAACTATGGCTACACCTTC CASSSAAGNYGYTF
. TRBJ2-7 TRBV19 TRBD1 TGTGCCAGTAGTCCCAGGGACAGGGATTGCAGCGAGCAGTACTTC CASSPRDRDCSEQYF
few TRBJ2-3 TRBV13 . TGTGCCAGCAGCGAAAGAATAGGGGGGCCGGGAGATACGCAGTATTTT CASSERIGGPGDTQYF
few TRBJ2-1 TRBV5-1 . TGCGCCAGCAGCCAGGAAGGGGTGGGGGTGGCCTACAATGAGCAGTTCTTC CASSQEGVGVAYNEQFF
many TRBJ1-1 TRBV20-1 . TGCAGTGCTGTCAGGGTAGGGACTGAAGCTTTCTTT CSAVRVGTEAFF
few TRBJ1-2 TRBV14 . TGTGCCAGCAGCCCCGAAGGCTGGGCTGCTGGCTACACCTTC CASSPEGWAAGYTF
. TRBJ1-4 TRBV28 TRBD1 TGTGCCAGCAGTTACGGGACAGTTGCAACTAATGAAAAACTGTTTTTT CASSYGTVATNEKLFF
. TRBJ1-2 TRBV7-9 . TGTGCCAGCAGCTTAGATGGGGTTCTCATTCATGGCTTCACCTTC CASSLDGVLIHGFTF
. TRBJ2-1 TRBV5-6 . TGTGCCAGCAGCTTGAGGGGCAGGGAGTCCTACAATGAGCAGTTCTTC CASSLRGRESYNEQFF
many TRBJ2-7 TRBV27 TRBD2 TGTGCCAGCAGTCCGATTGGAGCGGGAGGCTCCTACGAGCAGTACTTC CASSPIGAGGSYEQYF
few TRBJ2-3 TRBV4-1 TRBD1 TGCGCCAGCAGCCCCGACAGGGGCCGACTCACAGATACGCAGTATTTT CASSPDRGRLTDTQYF
few TRBJ1-1 TRBV6-6 . TGTGCCAGCAGCCAATTTGGAGGGAGGGGGAACACTGAAGCTTTCTTT CASSQFGGRGNTEAFF
few TRBJ1-1 TRBV28 . TGTGCCAGCAAGGCCACTTACACTGAAGCTTTCTTT CASKATYTEAFF
. TRBJ1-3 TRBV9 . TGTGCCAGCAGCGTAGCTCCTTCTGGAAACACCATATATTTT CASSVAPSGNTIYF
few TRBJ2-3 TRBV27 TRBD2 TGTGCCAGCAGTTTCAGCGGGGGGGCACCCGATACGCAGTATTTT CASSFSGGAPDTQYF
. TRBJ1-5 TRBV11-3 TRBD1 TGTGCCAGCAGACTCCGGGACAGGGGAAATCACCCCCAGCATTTT CASRLRDRGNHPQHF
. TRBJ1-1 TRBV27 . TGTGCCAGCAGTTTAAATTGGGCAGCTGAAGCTTTCTTT CASSLNWAAEAFF
. TRBJ2-7 TRBV20-1 TRBD2 TGCAGTGCTAAACTAGCGGCCGGATACGAGCAGTACTTC CSAKLAAGYEQYF
few TRBJ2-5 TRBV9 TRBD1 TGTGCCAGCAGCGTAGGGGACAGGATTCCAGAGACCCAGTACTTC CASSVGDRIPETQYF
. TRBJ2-3 TRBV7-9 . TGTGCCAGCAGCCTGCCCGAACAGAGCACAGATACGCAGTATTTT CASSLPEQSTDTQYF
. TRBJ2-3 TRBV6-6 TRBD2 TGTGCCAGCACCCCTAATGGACTAGCGGGCGATACGCAGTATTTT CASTPNGLAGDTQYF
. TRBJ1-6 TRBV2 . TGTGCCAGCGCCCCGGCCAGGGATAATTCACCCCTCCACTTT CASAPARDNSPLHF